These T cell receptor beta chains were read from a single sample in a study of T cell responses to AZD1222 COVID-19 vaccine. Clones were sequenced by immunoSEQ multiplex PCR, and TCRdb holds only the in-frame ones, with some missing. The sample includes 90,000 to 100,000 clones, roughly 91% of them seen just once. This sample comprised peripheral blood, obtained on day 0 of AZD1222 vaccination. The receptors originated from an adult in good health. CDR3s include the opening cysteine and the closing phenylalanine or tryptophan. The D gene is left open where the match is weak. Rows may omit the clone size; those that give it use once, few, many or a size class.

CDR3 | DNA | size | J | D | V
CASSQDPSGGYNTGELFF | TGTGCCAGCAGCCAAGATCCTAGCGGGGGGTATAACACCGGGGAGCTGTTTTTT | once | TRBJ2-2 | TRBD2 | TRBV4-2
CASIKAGVTEAFF | TGTGCCAGTATTAAGGCGGGAGTCACTGAAGCTTTCTTT | . | TRBJ1-1 | . | TRBV19
CASSYSGQGDQPQHF | TGTGCCAGCAGTTACAGCGGACAGGGCGATCAGCCCCAGCATTTT | . | TRBJ1-5 | TRBD1 | TRBV6-5
CSAGIRDTQYF | TGCAGTGCAGGGATCCGAGATACGCAGTATTTT | . | TRBJ2-3 | . | TRBV20-1
CASSPSGGAEGYTF | TGTGCCAGCTCACCTTCGGGGGGGGCAGAAGGCTACACCTTC | . | TRBJ1-2 | . | TRBV18
CASSPLTGNTEAFF | TGTGCCAGCAGCCCCCTCACGGGGAACACTGAAGCTTTCTTT | . | TRBJ1-1 | . | TRBV13
CASSEVGTSYGYTF | TGTGCCAGCAGTGAAGTAGGGACCTCCTATGGCTACACCTTC | . | TRBJ1-2 | . | TRBV25-1
CATGDSKVDEQFF | TGTGCCACCGGGGACTCCAAGGTGGATGAGCAGTTCTTC | . | TRBJ2-1 | . | TRBV24-1
CASSFFQLNSPLHF | TGTGCCAGCAGCTTTTTTCAATTAAATTCACCCCTCCACTTT | once | TRBJ1-6 | . | TRBV5-6
CASSVGLAERTDTQYF | TGTGCCAGCAGCGTAGGACTAGCTGAGAGGACAGATACGCAGTATTTT | . | TRBJ2-3 | TRBD2 | TRBV9
CASRIEGGKFGYTF | TGCGCCAGCAGAATCGAAGGGGGCAAATTTGGCTACACCTTC | . | TRBJ1-2 | TRBD1 | TRBV5-1
CASSSSFDGYTF | TGTGCCAGTAGTTCAAGCTTTGATGGCTACACCTTC | . | TRBJ1-2 | . | TRBV19
CASSKIKAGQTNEKLFF | TGTGCCAGCAGCAAAATCAAGGCGGGACAGACTAATGAAAAACTGTTTTTT | . | TRBJ1-4 | . | TRBV21-1
CASRSGTGWTGELFF | TGTGCCAGCAGGTCTGGGACAGGGTGGACCGGGGAGCTGTTTTTT | . | TRBJ2-2 | TRBD1 | TRBV11-2
CASSLESGWGYTF | TGTGCCAGCAGCTTAGAGTCAGGGTGGGGCTACACCTTC | . | TRBJ1-2 | . | TRBV7-9
CATSRAHSAYEQYF | TGTGCCACCAGCAGAGCCCATAGTGCCTACGAGCAGTACTTC | . | TRBJ2-7 | . | TRBV15
CASSPGQGAYGYTF | TGCGCCAGCAGCCCCGGACAGGGGGCTTATGGCTACACCTTC | . | TRBJ1-2 | TRBD1 | TRBV5-1
CASSVGQGVYNSPLHF | TGTGCCAGCAGTGTGGGACAGGGTGTTTATAATTCACCCCTCCACTTT | few | TRBJ1-6 | TRBD1 | TRBV2
CASSYGRTDTQYF | TGTGCCAGCAGTTATGGGCGCACAGATACGCAGTATTTT | . | TRBJ2-3 | . | TRBV7-2
CASSVATRQGIGEQFF | TGTGCCAGCAGCGTAGCCACGAGACAGGGGATCGGTGAGCAGTTCTTC | . | TRBJ2-1 | TRBD1 | TRBV9
CATGQGATNEKLFF | TGTGCCACCGGACAGGGAGCAACTAATGAAAAACTGTTTTTT | . | TRBJ1-4 | TRBD1 | TRBV10-3
CASSYGADRGRQPQHF | TGTGCCAGCAGTTACGGAGCGGACAGGGGAAGACAGCCCCAGCATTTT | . | TRBJ1-5 | TRBD1 | TRBV6-6
CASSPTGRVLGSNQPQHF | TGTGCCAGCAGCCCTACCGGCAGGGTTCTGGGAAGCAATCAGCCCCAGCATTTT | . | TRBJ1-5 | . | TRBV6-2/TRBV6-3
CASSHTGHSYNEQFF | TGTGCCAGCAGCCATACAGGGCACTCCTACAATGAGCAGTTCTTC | . | TRBJ2-1 | . | TRBV3-1/TRBV3-2
CASSVRQGVEKLFF | TGTGCCAGCAGCGTACGACAGGGGGTTGAAAAACTGTTTTTT | once | TRBJ1-4 | TRBD1 | TRBV4-2
CASSQDQSLVTGWHGYTF | TGTGCCAGCAGCCAAGATCAGTCCTTAGTTACAGGGTGGCATGGCTACACCTTC | . | TRBJ1-2 | . | TRBV3-1/TRBV3-2
CASSQAFIRLAGESSYEQYF | TGCGCCAGCAGCCAAGCTTTCATTCGGCTAGCGGGTGAGAGCTCCTACGAGCAGTACTTC | . | TRBJ2-7 | TRBD2 | TRBV4-1
CSVARGDGDEQFF | TGCAGCGTTGCTCGCGGGGATGGCGATGAGCAGTTCTTC | . | TRBJ2-1 | . | TRBV29-1
CASSLAGGNYGYTF | TGTGCCAGCAGTTTGGCCGGGGGCAACTATGGCTACACCTTC | . | TRBJ1-2 | . | TRBV27
CASSLRTGPILGNTGELFF | TGTGCCAGCAGCTTAAGGACAGGGCCGATCCTTGGGAACACCGGGGAGCTGTTTTTT | . | TRBJ2-2 | TRBD1 | TRBV11-2
CAWGENYGYTF | TGTGCCTGGGGTGAAAACTATGGCTACACCTTC | . | TRBJ1-2 | . | TRBV30
CATSRARDSSYEQYF | TGTGCCACCAGCAGAGCCCGGGACAGTTCCTACGAGCAGTACTTC | . | TRBJ2-7 | TRBD1 | TRBV15
CASSRRQGAHGYTF | TGTGCCAGTAGCAGACGACAGGGGGCGCATGGCTACACCTTC | once | TRBJ1-2 | TRBD1 | TRBV19
CASSVARGETQYF | TGTGCCAGCAGCGTAGCTCGGGGGGAGACCCAGTACTTC | . | TRBJ2-5 | . | TRBV9
CASSLEGLGAFF | TGTGCCAGCAGTTTAGAGGGACTGGGGGCTTTCTTT | . | TRBJ1-1 | . | TRBV28
CASSPLLSGGGYGQYF | TGTGCCAGCAGCCCCCTCCTAAGCGGGGGAGGTTATGGGCAGTATTTT | . | TRBJ2-3 | TRBD2 | TRBV3-1/TRBV3-2
CASSPGQGAQDEQFF | TGTGCCAGCAGCCCGGGACAGGGGGCGCAGGATGAGCAGTTCTTC | . | TRBJ2-1 | TRBD1 | TRBV7-3
CASSPRTGGAIRVREQYF | TGTGCCAGCAGCCCCCGGACAGGGGGCGCGATCAGGGTGCGGGAGCAGTACTTC | few | TRBJ2-7 | TRBD1 | TRBV7-2
CASSAGTLNIQYF | TGTGCCAGCAGCGCCGGGACTCTGAACATTCAGTACTTC | . | TRBJ2-4 | . | TRBV13
CASRSQVPEAFF | TGTGCCAGTCGGAGTCAGGTCCCTGAAGCTTTCTTT | . | TRBJ1-1 | . | TRBV6-5
CASSVSLNTEAFF | TGTGCCAGCAGTGTCAGCCTGAACACTGAAGCTTTCTTT | . | TRBJ1-1 | . | TRBV11-2
CASSRGGDTEAFF | TGCGCCAGCAGCAGGGGCGGAGACACTGAAGCTTTCTTT | once | TRBJ1-1 | . | TRBV5-1
CARSLYRPMNQNTEAFF | TGTGCCAGAAGCTTGTACAGGCCGATGAACCAGAACACTGAAGCTTTCTTT | . | TRBJ1-1 | . | TRBV5-3
CASSPPTGGNTGELFF | TGTGCCAGCTCACCACCTACAGGGGGAAACACCGGGGAGCTGTTTTTT | . | TRBJ2-2 | TRBD1 | TRBV18
CASRSGGGSYEQYF | TGCGCCAGCAGAAGTGGGGGAGGCTCCTACGAGCAGTACTTC | . | TRBJ2-7 | . | TRBV5-1